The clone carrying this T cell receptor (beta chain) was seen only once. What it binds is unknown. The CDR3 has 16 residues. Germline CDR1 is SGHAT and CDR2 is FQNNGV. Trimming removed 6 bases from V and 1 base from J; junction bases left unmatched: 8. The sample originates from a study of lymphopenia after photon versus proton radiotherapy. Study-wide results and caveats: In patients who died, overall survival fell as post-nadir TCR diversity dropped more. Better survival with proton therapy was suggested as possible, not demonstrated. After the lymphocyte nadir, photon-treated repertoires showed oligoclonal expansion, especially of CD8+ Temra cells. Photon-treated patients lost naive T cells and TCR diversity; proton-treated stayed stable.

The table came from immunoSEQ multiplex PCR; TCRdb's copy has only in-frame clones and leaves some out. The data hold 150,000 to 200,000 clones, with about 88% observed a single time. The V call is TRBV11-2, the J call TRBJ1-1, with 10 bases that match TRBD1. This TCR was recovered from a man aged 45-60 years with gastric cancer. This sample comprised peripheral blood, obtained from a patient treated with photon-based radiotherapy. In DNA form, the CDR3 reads TGTGCCAGCAGGTCCGGGACAGGGGCCACGAACACTGAAGCTTTCTTT. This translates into CASRSGTGATNTEAFF.